Each of the 32 T cell receptor beta chains below was sequenced from the same sample in a study of cytomegalovirus exposure and HLA in healthy donors (dated by TCRdb to 2016 to 2017). Libraries were made using the immunoSEQ multiplex PCR assay. The immuneACCESS repertoire file appears here via TCRdb, limited to in-frame rearrangements. These files lack a portion of the clones; in checked studies, under half of the deficit traces to unresolved V genes, and the cause of the others is not known. Recorded for this sample are about 63,000 clones; approximately 95% of them occurred a single time. Together, the top ten hold 6.5% to 9% of the sample. The sequenced sample was PBMCs. The receptors come from a woman under 30 in good health and CMV-seropositive.

V gene TRBV7-2 combines with J gene TRBJ2-7; 10 bases line up with TRBD1. Germline trimming cut 5 bases from V and 11 bases from J; bases unmatched to any gene: 9. Germline V gene data show CDR1 as SGHTA and CDR2 as FQGNSA. This CDR3 is built from 13 residues. In DNA, the CDR3 is TGTGCCAGCAGCCCCGGACAGGGGGACACTGAGTACTTC. Amino acid sequence: CASSPGQGDTEYF.

This sequence joins TRBV4-3 and TRBJ2-6, with a possible D match to TRBD2 (5 bases). Per germline, CDR1 LGHNA and CDR2 YSLEER. This CDR3 region has 16 residues. With 0 bases removed from V and 1 base from J, the gap between germline ends came to 7 bases. CDR3 coding DNA: TGCGCCAGCAGCCAAGATGCGGGTTCTGGGGCCAACGTCCTGACTTTC. Translation: CASSQDAGSGANVLTF.

This chain joins TRBV5-4 and TRBJ2-3, with D possibly TRBD2 on 6 matching bases. The length of the CDR3 is 13 residues. Looked up from germline, CDR1 is SGHNT and CDR2 is YYREEE (reference sequence). V was trimmed by 4 bases and J by 4 bases, leaving 10 bases between them. The CDR3 protein is CASSVLAADTQYF. CDR3 DNA sequence: TGTGCCAGCAGCGTTTTAGCGGCAGATACGCAGTATTTT. The whole variable domain, filled in from reference TRBV5-4 and TRBJ2-3, reads ETGVTQSPTHLIKTRGQQVTLRCSSQSGHNTVSWYQQALGQGPQFIFQYYREEENGRGNFPPRFSGLQFPNYSSELNVNALELDDSALYLCASSVLAADTQYFGPGTRLTVL.

The gene calls are TRBV7-3 and TRBJ2-7, with TRBD1 matching over 9 bases. Losses at the gene ends were 4 bases for V and 3 bases for J; bases not matched to a gene: 4. CDR3 length: 14 amino acids. Germline CDR1 reads SGHTA; CDR2 reads FQGTGA. CDR3 nucleotide sequence: TGTGCCAGCAGCTCGACAGGGGGGCTCTACGAGCAGTACTTC. It specifies CASSSTGGLYEQYF.

The chain recombines TRBV29-1 with TRBJ2-1, with TRBD2 matching over 7 bases. This CDR3 has 13 residues. The J segment lost 8 bases and the V segment lost 5 bases, leaving 9 bases of the junction unmatched. Germline-derived CDR1 and CDR2 are SQVTM and ANQGSEA. For the CDR3, the DNA is TGCAGCGTTCCCTCGACTAGCTTGGATGAGCAGTTCTTC. Encoded protein: CSVPSTSLDEQFF.

The chain joins TRBV27 to TRBJ2-2, with TRBD1 matching 7 bases. Germline values: CDR1 MNHEY, CDR2 SMNVEV (reference sequence). Trimming at V came to 5 bases and at J to 7 bases, leaving 4 bases not matched to a gene. The CDR3 sequence is 13 residues long. This chain's CDR3 is CASSRQGVGELFF. The CDR3 nucleotides read TGTGCCAGCAGTCGACAGGGTGTCGGGGAGCTGTTTTTT.

This clone showed up just once. The chain carries TRBV28 and TRBJ1-3; possible D gene TRBD1, 5 bases. The germline CDR1 and CDR2 sequences are MDHEN and SYDVKM. CDR3 length: 14 residues. The V end was cut by 8 bases, the J end by 2 bases, with 13 bases between. The CDR3 loop is CASSRGYAGNTIYF. The DNA of the CDR3 is TGTGCCAGCTCCCGGGGGTACGCTGGAAACACCATATATTTT.

This chain joins TRBV9 and TRBJ1-6; 10 bases are shared with TRBD1. J gave up 6 bases and V 0 bases, and 6 bases lay outside the gene matches. Germline values: CDR1 SGDLS, CDR2 YYNGEE. The CDR3 is 17 amino acids. CDR3 sequence: CASSVVGGDRGNSPLHF. In DNA, the CDR3 is TGTGCCAGCAGCGTAGTCGGCGGGGACAGGGGTAATTCACCCCTCCACTTT.

V gene TRBV10-2 combines with J gene TRBJ1-5, with D unclear. Germline CDR1 is WSHSY and CDR2 is SAAADI. This CDR3 comprises 13 residues. V was shortened by 8 bases and J by 1 base, with 9 bases between the two germline ends. The DNA of the CDR3 is TGCGCCAGCGGCAGGCAGAGCAATCAGCCCCAGCATTTT. Its protein product is CASGRQSNQPQHF.

The chain joins TRBV4-1 to TRBJ2-5; 8 bases are shared with TRBD2. V lost 1 base to trimming and J lost 5 bases; unmatched junction nucleotides: 9. The CDR3 is 16 residues long. Germline V gives CDR1 MGHRA, CDR2 YSYEKL. The CDR3 sequence: CASSQGLAGGRETQYF. DNA of the CDR3: TGCGCCAGCAGCCAAGGTCTGGCGGGGGGCCGGGAGACCCAGTACTTC.

The chain carries TRBV6-4 and TRBJ2-3; a possible D gene is TRBD2 (5 bases). The CDR3 consists of 15 residues. Germline V gene data show CDR1 as MRHNA and CDR2 as SNTAGT. Trimming stripped 3 bases from V and 1 base from J, with 11 bases between. The CDR3 here is CASSEGRRGTDTQYF. In DNA form, the CDR3 reads TGTGCCAGCAGTGAAGGGAGACGAGGCACAGATACGCAGTATTTT.

About this clone: The sample has other DNA sequences that encode this CDR3 too. This sequence joins TRBV7-2 and TRBJ1-3; D perhaps matches TRBD1 (6 bases). The CDR3 has 14 amino acids. From germline, CDR1 is SGHTA and CDR2 FQGNSA. V lost 5 bases and J lost 1, with 9 bases in between. CDR3 DNA: TGTGCCAGCAGCCTTCAGGGGTCTGGAAACACCATATATTTT. Its protein product is CASSLQGSGNTIYF.

The rearrangement links TRBV5-1 to TRBJ2-1, with D perhaps matching TRBD2 (6 bases). Trimming cost V 1 base and J 4 bases, with 12 bases left between them. The germline V gene has CDR1 SGHRS and CDR2 YFSETQ. The CDR3 spans 15 residues. For the CDR3, the DNA is TGCGCCAGCAGCTTGCCGGGAGAGTTTTACAATGAGCAGTTCTTC. It encodes CASSLPGEFYNEQFF.

This chain uses TRBV7-2 with TRBJ2-5, with 11 bases aligning to TRBD2. Germline V gives CDR1 SGHTA, CDR2 FQGNSA. The CDR3 has 15 amino acids. V shed 5 bases and J 4 bases; nucleotides not matched to a gene: 6. CDR3 coding DNA: TGTGCCAGCAGCCCGGGACTAGCGGAGTTAGAGACCCAGTACTTC. Protein: CASSPGLAELETQYF.

The chain joins TRBV7-3 to TRBJ2-5; 9 bases align to TRBD1. From germline, CDR1 is SGHTA and CDR2 FQGTGA. The CDR3 runs 15 residues. The V and J ends lost 2 bases and 3 bases, in that order; junction bases with no gene match: 4. CDR3 protein: CASSLGGDREETQYF. The DNA of the CDR3 is TGTGCCAGCAGCTTAGGTGGGGACAGGGAAGAGACCCAGTACTTC.

The chain recombines TRBV5-6 with TRBJ2-7; 7 nucleotides agree with TRBD1. There are 12 residues in the CDR3. Per the germline V gene, CDR1 is SGHDT and CDR2 is YYEEEE. V gave up 4 bases and J gave up 9 bases; unmatched junction bases: 7. The CDR3 region is CASSQYRGWQYF. For the CDR3, the DNA is TGTGCCAGCAGCCAATACAGGGGTTGGCAGTACTTC.

The chain couples TRBV28 to TRBJ1-2; the D gene is possibly TRBD1 (5 bases). The CDR3 contains 14 residues. The germline V gene encodes CDR1 MDHEN and CDR2 SYDVKM. The germline V and J ends were trimmed by 3 bases and 4 bases, with 12 bases remaining between them. The CDR3 DNA sequence: TGTGCCAGCAGTTTGGGGCCGGGTTTCTATGGCTACACCTTC. This translates into CASSLGPGFYGYTF.

This chain connects TRBV19 to TRBJ1-6, with 8 bases aligning to TRBD1. This CDR3 region has 16 residues. Germline trimming cut 5 bases from V and 6 bases from J; bases unmatched to any gene: 9. Germline V CDR1 and CDR2: LNHDA, SQIVND (reference sequence). The CDR3 is CASSLRTGPANSPLHF. The CDR3 DNA reads TGTGCCAGTAGTCTAAGGACAGGGCCGGCTAATTCACCCCTCCACTTT.

The chain carries TRBV11-2 and TRBJ1-1; 10 nucleotides match TRBD1. The germline CDR1 and CDR2 sequences are SGHAT and FQNNGV. This CDR3 contains 16 residues. V shed 1 base, J shed 3 bases, and the junction held 5 bases outside the gene matches. This chain's CDR3 is CASSLGPGQGHTEAFF. The DNA for the CDR3 is TGTGCCAGCAGCTTAGGGCCGGGACAGGGGCACACTGAAGCTTTCTTT.

The chain joins TRBV7-8 to TRBJ1-5; 9 bases are a match to TRBD1. Germline V lookup: CDR1 SGHVS, CDR2 FQNEAQ. CDR3 length equals 16 residues. Trimming removed 5 bases from V and 4 bases from J; junction bases left unmatched: 9. This chain's CDR3 is CASSPSGTGMNQPQHF. The CDR3 DNA follows: TGTGCCAGCAGCCCTTCCGGGACAGGGATGAATCAGCCCCAGCATTTT.

Only one count was recorded for this clone. The CDR3: CSAADQETQYF. The CDR3 nucleotides read TGCAGTGCCGCAGACCAAGAGACCCAGTACTTC. The chain joins TRBV20-1 to TRBJ2-5; D not certain. V dropped 6 bases and J dropped 0 bases, with 5 bases sitting between them. The germline CDR1 and CDR2 sequences are DFQATT and SNEGSKA (reference sequence). This CDR3 contains 11 residues.

The V and J genes are TRBV5-5 and TRBJ2-7; D is unclear. Germline CDR1 SGHKS, CDR2 YYEKEE (reference sequence). The CDR3 is 12 amino acids. V was shortened by 0 bases and J by 4 bases, with 5 bases between the two germline ends. CDR3 nucleotide sequence: TGTGCCAGCAGCTTGGACGGTTACGAGCAGTACTTC. Amino acids: CASSLDGYEQYF.

This clone was picked up one time. The gene calls are TRBV27 and TRBJ1-4, with D perhaps matching TRBD1 (6 bases). Germline V CDR1 and CDR2: MNHEY, SMNVEV (reference sequence). This CDR3 has 14 residues. V lost 2 bases, J lost 14 bases, and 18 bases lay in between. CDR3 residues: CASSLNKGGLGLFF. The CDR3 nucleotides are TGTGCCAGCAGTTTAAATAAGGGGGGACTAGGTCTGTTTTTT.

V usage is TRBV30 and J usage is TRBJ2-2; 9 positions agree with TRBD2. Germline CDR1 and CDR2: GTSNPN and SVGIG (reference sequence). CDR3 size: 15 residues. Unmatched junction bases numbered 4, after V lost 3 bases and J lost 2 bases. The CDR3 DNA follows: TGTGCCTGGAGGGCTAGCGGGGTAAACACCGGGGAGCTGTTTTTT. It codes for CAWRASGVNTGELFF.

The chain links TRBV6-6 to TRBJ2-5, with TRBD1 as a possible D gene (6 bases). The ends were cut back, 3 bases at V and 3 bases at J, with 8 bases in the middle. The CDR3 spans 13 residues. Germline V lookup: CDR1 MNHNY, CDR2 SVGAGI (reference sequence). CDR3 sequence (DNA): TGTGCCAGCAGTTATGGACAGAAAGAGACCCAGTACTTC. Its translation is CASSYGQKETQYF.

The DNA for the CDR3 is TGTGCCAGCGGGGGGGGAGGGGGCAATCAGCCCCAGCATTTT. This encodes CASGGGGGNQPQHF. This rearrangement joins TRBV2 to TRBJ1-5, with D perhaps matching TRBD1 (5 bases). The germline CDR1 and CDR2 sequences are SNHLY and FYNNEI. This CDR3 contains 14 residues. The V end was cut by 8 bases, the J end by 2 bases, with 13 bases between.

This rearrangement joins TRBV19 to TRBJ2-2, with 8 bases lining up with TRBD1. V shed 5 bases, J shed 1 base, and the junction held 0 bases outside the gene matches. CDR3 length: 14 residues. In germline, CDR1 is LNHDA, CDR2 SQIVND (reference sequence). The DNA for the CDR3 is TGTGCCAGTAGTGGGACAGGGAACACCGGGGAGCTGTTTTTT. It codes for CASSGTGNTGELFF. The entire variable domain, with the rest obtained from reference TRBV19 and TRBJ2-2, is as follows: DGGITQSPKYLFRKEGQNVTLSCEQNLNHDAMYWYRQDPGQGLRLIYYSQIVNDFQKGDIAEGYSVSREKKESFPLTVTSAQKNPTAFYLCASSGTGNTGELFFGEGSRLTVL.

The chain links TRBV6-5 to TRBJ2-5; D remains ambiguous. The CDR3 is made up of 15 amino acids. Germline V gives CDR1 MNHEY, CDR2 SVGAGI. Deletions cut 0 bases from V and 1 base from J, with 9 bases between. The CDR3 loop reads CASSYSFTSQETQYF. Written as DNA, the CDR3 is TGTGCCAGCAGTTACTCGTTCACTTCCCAAGAGACCCAGTACTTC.

The chain is built from TRBV6-1 and TRBJ1-5; TRBD1 might be the D (6 bases). V lost 3 bases, J lost 5 bases, and 17 bases lay in between. The CDR3 totals 16 residues. Germline V gene lookup returns CDR1 MNHNS and CDR2 SASEGT. For the CDR3, the DNA is TGTGCCAGCAGTGAGGGGACCAGGGGCCAATATCAGCCCCAGCATTTT. It translates to CASSEGTRGQYQPQHF.

This chain links TRBV25-1 with TRBJ2-1; TRBD1 aligns across 11 bases. Germline V gene sequence: CDR1 MGHDK, CDR2 SYGVNS. The CDR3 is 17 residues long. J gave up 6 bases and V 4 bases, and 11 bases lay outside the gene matches. DNA for the CDR3: TGTGCCAGCAGTGGAAAGCCCGGGACAGGGGGGATCAATGAGCAGTTCTTC. Residues: CASSGKPGTGGINEQFF.

The chain is built from TRBV28 and TRBJ2-7; 14 positions match TRBD2. The CDR3 totals 16 residues. Germline assignment: CDR1 MDHEN and CDR2 SYDVKM. Losses at the gene ends were 8 bases for V and 0 bases for J; bases not matched to a gene: 6. DNA for the CDR3: TGTGCCAGCTTGGGACTAGCGGGAGATTTCTCCTACGAGCAGTACTTC. Protein product: CASLGLAGDFSYEQYF. The variable domain in full, with the rest retrieved from reference TRBV28 and TRBJ2-7, is DVKVTQSSRYLVKRTGEKVFLECVQDMDHENMFWYRQDPGLGLRLIYFSYDVKMKEKGDIPEGYSVSREKKERFSLILESASTNQTSMYLCASLGLAGDFSYEQYFGPGTRLTVT.

The J gene is TRBJ2-1, the V gene TRBV14; TRBD2 aligns across 7 bases. This CDR3 spans 12 amino acids. V lost 3 bases and J lost 12; bases outside the gene matches: 5. The germline V gene encodes CDR1 SGHDN and CDR2 FVKESK. CDR3 in DNA: TGTGCCAGCAGCCACGTGCGGGGGTTGCAGTTCTTC. It yields the protein CASSHVRGLQFF. The full variable domain, in which reference TRBV14 and TRBJ2-1 provide the parts outside the CDR3, is EAGVTQFPSHSVIEKGQTVTLRCDPISGHDNLYWYRRVMGKEIKFLLHFVKESKQDESGMPNNRFLAERTGGTYSTLKVQPAELEDSGVYFCASSHVRGLQFFGPGTRLTVL.